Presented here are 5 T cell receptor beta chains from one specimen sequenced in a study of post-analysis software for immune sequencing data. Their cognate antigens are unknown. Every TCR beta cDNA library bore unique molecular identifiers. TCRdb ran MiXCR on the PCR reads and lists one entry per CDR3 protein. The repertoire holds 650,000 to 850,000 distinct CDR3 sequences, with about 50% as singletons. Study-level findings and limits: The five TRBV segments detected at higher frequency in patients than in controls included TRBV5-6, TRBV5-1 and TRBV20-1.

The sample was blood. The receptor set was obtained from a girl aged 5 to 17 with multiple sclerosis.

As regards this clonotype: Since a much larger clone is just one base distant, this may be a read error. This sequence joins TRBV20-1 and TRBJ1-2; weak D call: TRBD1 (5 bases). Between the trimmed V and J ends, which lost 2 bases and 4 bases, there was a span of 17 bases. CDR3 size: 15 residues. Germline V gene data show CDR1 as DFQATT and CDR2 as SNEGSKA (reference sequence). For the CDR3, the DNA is TGCAGTGCTAGACCCGGGACGGCCACCTGCTATGGCTACACCTTC. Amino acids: CSARPGTATCYGYTF.

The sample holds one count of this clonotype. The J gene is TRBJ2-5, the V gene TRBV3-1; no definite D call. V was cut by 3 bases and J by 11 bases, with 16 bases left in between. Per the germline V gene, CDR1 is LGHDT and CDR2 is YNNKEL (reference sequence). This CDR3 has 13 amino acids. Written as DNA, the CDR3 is TGTGCCAGCAGCCAGAGTTCAAGGAGAGAGCAGTACTTC. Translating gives CASSQSSRREQYF.

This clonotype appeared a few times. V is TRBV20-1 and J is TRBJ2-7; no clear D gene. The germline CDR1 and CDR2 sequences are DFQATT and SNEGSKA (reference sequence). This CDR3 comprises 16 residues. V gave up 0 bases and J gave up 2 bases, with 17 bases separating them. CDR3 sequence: CSARDLGAQSAYEQYF. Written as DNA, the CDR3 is TGCAGTGCTAGAGATCTCGGTGCGCAAAGTGCCTACGAGCAGTACTTC.

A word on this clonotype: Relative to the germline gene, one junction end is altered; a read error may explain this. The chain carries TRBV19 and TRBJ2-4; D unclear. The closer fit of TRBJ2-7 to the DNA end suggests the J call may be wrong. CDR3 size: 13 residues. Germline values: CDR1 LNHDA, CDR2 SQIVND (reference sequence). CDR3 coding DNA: TGTGTCAGTAGTATAGGTTTGTCCTACGAGCAGTACTTC. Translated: CVSSIGLSYEQYF.

This CDR3 is CASSPGNTEQYF. CDR3 DNA: TGTGCCAGCAGTCCGGGGAACACTGAGCAGTACTTC. This chain joins TRBV25-1 and TRBJ2-5; weak D call: TRBD2 (5 bases). This CDR3 region has 12 residues. CDR1 MGHDK and CDR2 SYGVNS come from the germline V gene. Trimming stripped 5 bases from V and 11 bases from J, with 15 bases between.